A selection of T cell receptor beta chains follows, all from one sample in a study of shared clonotypes between healthy human individuals. The data were produced by immunoSEQ multiplex PCR, yet TCRdb's version contains in-frame clones alone and is incomplete. The profile shows over a million clones, 75% to 80% of them singletons. The sample was memory CD4+ T cells from PBMCs. The receptors were sampled from a man between 18 and 29 years old in good health. Some clones in this sample may be carry-over from other donors' samples. CDR3s include the opening cysteine and the closing phenylalanine or tryptophan. The D gene is left open where the match is weak. Not all rows give a size; the values are once, few, many and, for expanded clones, a class.

TRBJ1-1,TRBV7-9,.,13,.,CASSLSLNTEAFF,TGTGCCAGCAGCTTGTCGTTGAACACTGAAGCTTTCTTT
TRBJ2-1,TRBV5-6,TRBD2,17,.,CASSFGATGGSGNEQFF,TGTGCCAGCAGCTTTGGGGCCACCGGCGGGAGTGGGAATGAGCAGTTCTTC
TRBJ1-1,TRBV6-6,.,12,.,CASRETNTEAFF,TGTGCCAGCCGGGAGACGAACACTGAAGCTTTCTTT
TRBJ1-2,TRBV30,TRBD1,13,many,CAWSKGTGDGYTF,TGTGCCTGGAGTAAAGGGACAGGGGATGGCTACACCTTC
TRBJ2-3,TRBV5-1,TRBD2,14,few,CASSDGLGTDTQYF,TGCGCCAGCAGCGACGGACTAGGCACAGATACGCAGTATTTT
TRBJ1-2,TRBV19,TRBD1,14,.,CASSIDRDNYGYTF,TGTGCCAGTAGTATTGACAGGGATAACTATGGCTACACCTTC
TRBJ1-2,TRBV5-4,.,15,many,CASSPGRLSNYGYTF,TGTGCCAGCAGCCCTGGACGGCTATCAAACTATGGCTACACCTTC
TRBJ2-1,TRBV14,.,14,.,CASSPPGLYNEQFF,TGTGCCAGCAGCCCCCCCGGGCTGTACAATGAGCAGTTCTTC
TRBJ1-1,TRBV11-2,.,14,.,CASSAERLATEAFF,TGTGCCAGCAGTGCTGAGCGGTTGGCCACTGAAGCTTTCTTT
TRBJ2-7,TRBV10-3,TRBD1,12,.,CAAGTVSYEQYF,TGTGCCGCCGGGACAGTCTCCTACGAGCAGTACTTC
TRBJ2-2,TRBV9,.,14,.,CASKRASNTGELFF,TGTGCCAGCAAGCGAGCGTCGAACACCGGGGAGCTGTTTTTT
TRBJ2-2,TRBV19,TRBD1,12,.,CASSPNTGVEVF,TGTGCCAGTAGTCCGAATACAGGGGTTGAGGTTTTT
TRBJ2-3,TRBV6-5,TRBD2,16,.,CASSYGGLAGPDTQYF,TGTGCCAGCAGTTACGGGGGACTAGCGGGCCCAGATACGCAGTATTTT
TRBJ2-7,TRBV28,TRBD2,16,few,CASYRPTSGGTYEQYF,TGTGCCAGTTACCGGCCCACTAGCGGGGGTACCTACGAGCAGTACTTC
TRBJ1-1,TRBV5-5,.,14,.,CASSPIWVRDKAFF,TGTGCCAGCAGCCCGATCTGGGTGAGGGATAAAGCTTTCTTT
TRBJ2-2,TRBV5-4,TRBD1,15,once,CASKWTGVRSGELFF,TGTGCCAGCAAATGGACAGGGGTCCGATCCGGGGAGCTGTTTTTT
TRBJ1-1,TRBV20-1,.,9,.,CSASNEAFF,TGCAGTGCTAGTAATGAAGCTTTCTTT
TRBJ2-3,TRBV6-6,.,13,.,CASSYARVDTQYF,TGTGCCAGCAGTTACGCGAGGGTGGATACGCAGTATTTT
TRBJ2-3,TRBV9,.,13,.,CASSVGRTDTQYF,TGTGCCAGCAGCGTAGGTCGCACAGATACGCAGTATTTT
TRBJ1-5,TRBV5-4,.,14,few,CASSLGGSNQPQHF,TGTGCCAGCAGCTTGGGGGGCAGCAATCAGCCCCAGCATTTT
TRBJ1-2,TRBV28,.,12,once,CASSPQGRGYTF,TGTGCCAGCAGTCCCCAAGGCAGGGGCTACACCTTC
TRBJ1-4,TRBV10-3,.,15,.,CAISESGFSAEKLFF,TGTGCCATCAGTGAATCGGGGTTCTCTGCGGAAAAACTGTTTTTT
TRBJ1-1,TRBV19,TRBD1,15,.,CASRDRGGMNTEAFF,TGTGCCAGTCGGGACAGGGGGGGGATGAACACTGAAGCTTTCTTT
TRBJ2-2,TRBV5-1,.,12,.,CASLPSTGELFF,TGCGCCAGCCTGCCCTCCACCGGGGAGCTGTTTTTT
TRBJ2-6,TRBV6-5,.,14,once,CASSYGGGANVLTF,TGTGCCAGCAGTTATGGGGGTGGGGCCAACGTCCTGACTTTC
TRBJ2-5,TRBV29-1,.,10,.,CSVDWGGGYF,TGCAGCGTTGATTGGGGAGGAGGGTACTTC
TRBJ2-7,TRBV10-3,TRBD1,15,.,CAIRGRDRDSYEQYF,TGTGCCATCAGGGGTCGGGACAGGGACTCCTACGAGCAGTACTTC
TRBJ2-1,TRBV11-2,.,16,.,CASSARTVSSYNEQFF,TGTGCCAGCAGCGCCCGGACAGTCAGCTCCTACAATGAGCAGTTCTTC
TRBJ2-2,TRBV7-9,.,16,.,CASRGMGTQNTGELFF,TGTGCCAGCAGGGGGATGGGGACCCAGAACACCGGGGAGCTGTTTTTT
TRBJ2-7,TRBV4-2,.,13,.,CASSQGGNYEQYF,TGTGCCAGCAGCCAAGGGGGGAACTACGAGCAGTACTTC
TRBJ2-3,TRBV28,TRBD2,17,.,CASQRLAELTSTDTQYF,TGTGCCAGTCAGAGACTAGCGGAGCTAACTAGCACAGATACGCAGTATTTT
TRBJ2-1,TRBV14,.,14,.,CASSRRGAGNEQFF,TGTGCCAGCAGCCGCAGGGGTGCGGGAAATGAGCAGTTCTTC
TRBJ1-3,TRBV29-1,TRBD1,14,.,CSAEGQLDGNTIYF,TGCAGCGCCGAGGGACAGCTGGACGGAAACACCATATATTTT
TRBJ1-2,TRBV19,.,15,.,CASIRDIGEDYGYTF,TGTGCCAGTATTCGGGACATAGGGGAGGACTATGGCTACACCTTC
TRBJ2-1,TRBV7-9,.,12,.,CASSLVGNEQFF,TGTGCCAGCAGCTTAGTGGGTAATGAGCAGTTCTTC
TRBJ2-1,TRBV28,TRBD2,15,once,CASRPTSGTYNEQFF,TGTGCCAGCAGACCCACTAGCGGGACCTACAATGAGCAGTTCTTC
TRBJ1-3,TRBV7-8,.,14,.,CASSFGGQGNTIYF,TGTGCCAGCAGCTTTGGGGGACAAGGAAACACCATATATTTT
TRBJ2-2,TRBV28,.,14,.,CASSSPANTGELFF,TGTGCCAGCAGTTCGCCGGCGAACACCGGGGAGCTGTTTTTT
TRBJ2-7,TRBV5-1,TRBD1,13,once,CASSAGQGVEQYF,TGCGCCAGCAGCGCGGGACAGGGGGTCGAGCAGTACTTC
TRBJ2-5,TRBV5-6,.,16,.,CASSLRSGAKVETQYF,TGTGCCAGCAGCTTGAGGTCAGGGGCTAAGGTAGAGACCCAGTACTTC
TRBJ2-1,TRBV5-1,.,15,.,CASSSKAVSYNEQFF,TGCGCCAGCAGCTCTAAAGCGGTTTCATACAATGAGCAGTTCTTC
TRBJ2-3,TRBV6-1,.,11,.,CASTNADTQYF,TGTGCCAGCACGAACGCAGATACGCAGTATTTT
TRBJ1-4,TRBV6-1,.,13,.,CASVRGSNEKLFF,TGTGCCAGCGTAAGGGGGTCTAATGAAAAACTGTTTTTT
TRBJ2-1,TRBV29-1,.,11,.,CSGTPGYEQFF,TGCAGCGGTACCCCGGGTTATGAGCAGTTCTTC